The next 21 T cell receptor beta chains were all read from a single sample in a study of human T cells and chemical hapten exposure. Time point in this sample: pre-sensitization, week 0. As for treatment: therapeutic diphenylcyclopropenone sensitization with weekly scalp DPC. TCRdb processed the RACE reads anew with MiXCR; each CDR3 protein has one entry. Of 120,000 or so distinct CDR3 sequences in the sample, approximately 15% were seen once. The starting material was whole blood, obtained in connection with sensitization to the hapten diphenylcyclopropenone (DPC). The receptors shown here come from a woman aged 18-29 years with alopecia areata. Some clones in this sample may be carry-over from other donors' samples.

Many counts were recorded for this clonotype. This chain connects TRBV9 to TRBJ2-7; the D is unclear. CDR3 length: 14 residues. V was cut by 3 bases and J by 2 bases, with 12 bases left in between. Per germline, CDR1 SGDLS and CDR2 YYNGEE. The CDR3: CASSAGRLPYEQYF. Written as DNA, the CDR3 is TGTGCCAGCAGCGCCGGACGGCTCCCCTACGAGCAGTACTTC.

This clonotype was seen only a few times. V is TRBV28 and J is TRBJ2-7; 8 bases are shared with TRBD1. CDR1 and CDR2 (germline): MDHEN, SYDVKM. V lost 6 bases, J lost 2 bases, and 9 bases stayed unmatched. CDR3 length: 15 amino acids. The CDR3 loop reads CASRTPGQAPYEQYF. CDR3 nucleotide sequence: TGTGCCAGCAGGACCCCGGGACAGGCACCCTACGAGCAGTACTTC.

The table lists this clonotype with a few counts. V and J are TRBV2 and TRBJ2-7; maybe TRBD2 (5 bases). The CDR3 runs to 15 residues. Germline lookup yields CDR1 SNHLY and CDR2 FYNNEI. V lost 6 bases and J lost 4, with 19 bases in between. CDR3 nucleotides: TGTGCCAGCAGCCCCGGAGGCCGACTCCTGTACGAGCAGTACTTC. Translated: CASSPGGRLLYEQYF.

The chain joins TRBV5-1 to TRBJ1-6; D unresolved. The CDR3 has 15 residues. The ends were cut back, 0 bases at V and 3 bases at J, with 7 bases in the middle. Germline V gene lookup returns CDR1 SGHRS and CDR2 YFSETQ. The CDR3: CASSLDRDYNSPLHF. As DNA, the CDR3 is TGCGCCAGCAGCTTGGACCGGGACTATAATTCACCCCTCCACTTT.

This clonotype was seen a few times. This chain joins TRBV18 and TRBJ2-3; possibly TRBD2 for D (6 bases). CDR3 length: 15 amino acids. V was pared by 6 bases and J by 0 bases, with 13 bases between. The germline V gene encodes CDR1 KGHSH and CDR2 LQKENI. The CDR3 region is CASSLGTPSTDTQYF. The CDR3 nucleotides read TGTGCCAGCTCCCTCGGGACTCCTAGCACAGATACGCAGTATTTT.

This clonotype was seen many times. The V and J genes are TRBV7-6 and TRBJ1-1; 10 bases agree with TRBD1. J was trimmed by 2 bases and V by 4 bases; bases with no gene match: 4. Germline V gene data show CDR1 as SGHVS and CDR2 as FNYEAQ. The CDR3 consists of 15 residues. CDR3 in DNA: TGTGCCAGCAGCTCCCGGGACAGGGGTAACACTGAAGCTTTCTTT. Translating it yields CASSSRDRGNTEAFF.

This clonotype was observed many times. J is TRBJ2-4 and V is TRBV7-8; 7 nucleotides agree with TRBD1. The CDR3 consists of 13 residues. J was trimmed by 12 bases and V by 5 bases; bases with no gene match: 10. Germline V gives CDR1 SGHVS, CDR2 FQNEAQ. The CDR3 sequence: CASSVLTGQPQYF. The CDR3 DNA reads TGTGCCAGCAGCGTACTAACGGGACAGCCTCAGTACTTC.

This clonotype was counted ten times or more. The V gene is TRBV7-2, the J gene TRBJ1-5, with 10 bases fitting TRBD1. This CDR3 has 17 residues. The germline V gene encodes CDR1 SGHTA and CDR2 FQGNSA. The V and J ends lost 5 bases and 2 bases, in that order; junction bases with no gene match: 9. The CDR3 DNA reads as TGTGCCAGCAGCCCAGGGGGACAGGGGTTCGGCAATCAGCCCCAGCATTTT. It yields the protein CASSPGGQGFGNQPQHF.

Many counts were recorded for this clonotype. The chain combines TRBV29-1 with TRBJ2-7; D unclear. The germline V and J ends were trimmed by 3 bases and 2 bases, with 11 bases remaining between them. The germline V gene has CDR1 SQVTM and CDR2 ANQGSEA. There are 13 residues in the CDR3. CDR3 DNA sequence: TGCAGCGTTGATAGCCCAGGTACCTACGAGCAGTACTTC. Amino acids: CSVDSPGTYEQYF.

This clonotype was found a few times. The CDR3 spells CASSPTGQGAHEQYF. In DNA, the CDR3 is TGCGCCAGCAGCCCGACGGGACAGGGGGCCCACGAGCAGTACTTC. The chain joins TRBV5-1 to TRBJ2-7, with 12 bases fitting TRBD1. The CDR3 has 15 residues. Germline V lookup: CDR1 SGHRS, CDR2 YFSETQ. V shed 4 bases and J 5 bases; nucleotides not matched to a gene: 7.

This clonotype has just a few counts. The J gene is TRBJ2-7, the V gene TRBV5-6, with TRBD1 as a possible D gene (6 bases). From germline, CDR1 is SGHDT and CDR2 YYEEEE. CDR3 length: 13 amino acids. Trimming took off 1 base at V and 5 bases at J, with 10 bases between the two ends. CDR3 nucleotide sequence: TGTGCCAGCAGCTTGCGGCCAGGGGACGAGCAGTACTTC. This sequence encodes CASSLRPGDEQYF.

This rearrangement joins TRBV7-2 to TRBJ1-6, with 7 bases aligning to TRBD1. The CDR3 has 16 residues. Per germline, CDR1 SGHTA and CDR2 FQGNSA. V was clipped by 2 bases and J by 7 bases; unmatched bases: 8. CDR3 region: CASSLFPGQLNSPLHF. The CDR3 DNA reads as TGTGCCAGCAGCTTATTCCCGGGACAGCTGAATTCACCCCTCCACTTT.

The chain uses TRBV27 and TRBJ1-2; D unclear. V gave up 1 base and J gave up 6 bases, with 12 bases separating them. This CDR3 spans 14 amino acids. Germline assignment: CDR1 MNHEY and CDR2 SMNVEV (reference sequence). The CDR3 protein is CASSLYPGDHGYTF. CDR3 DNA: TGTGCCAGCAGTTTATACCCAGGAGATCATGGCTACACCTTC.

CDR3 nucleotide sequence: TGTGCCAGCAGTGCCAGGGGGATGCTGAAGACCCAGTACTTC. It is translated as CASSARGMLKTQYF. The genes are TRBV28 and TRBJ2-5; the match to TRBD1 covers 7 bases. Trimming took 5 bases from V and 6 from J; bases not matched to a gene: 9. There are 14 residues in the CDR3. Looked up from germline, CDR1 is MDHEN and CDR2 is SYDVKM.

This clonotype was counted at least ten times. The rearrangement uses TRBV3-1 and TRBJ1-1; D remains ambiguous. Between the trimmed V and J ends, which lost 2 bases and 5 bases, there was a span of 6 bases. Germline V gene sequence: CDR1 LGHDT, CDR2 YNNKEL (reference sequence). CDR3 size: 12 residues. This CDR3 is CASSQYKTEAFF. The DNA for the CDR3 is TGTGCCAGCAGCCAATATAAAACTGAAGCTTTCTTT.

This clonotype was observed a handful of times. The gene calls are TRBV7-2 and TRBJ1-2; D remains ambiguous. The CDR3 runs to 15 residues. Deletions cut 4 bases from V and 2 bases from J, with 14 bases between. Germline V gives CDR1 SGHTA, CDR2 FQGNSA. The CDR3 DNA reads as TGTGCCAGCAGCTCAAGGAACACGTCCAACTATGGCTACACCTTC. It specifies CASSSRNTSNYGYTF. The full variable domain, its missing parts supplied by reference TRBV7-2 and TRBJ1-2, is GAGVSQSPSNKVTEKGKDVELRCDPISGHTALYWYRQSLGQGLEFLIYFQGNSAPDKSGLPSDRFSAERTGGSVSTLTIQRTQQEDSAVYLCASSSRNTSNYGYTFGSGTRLTVV.

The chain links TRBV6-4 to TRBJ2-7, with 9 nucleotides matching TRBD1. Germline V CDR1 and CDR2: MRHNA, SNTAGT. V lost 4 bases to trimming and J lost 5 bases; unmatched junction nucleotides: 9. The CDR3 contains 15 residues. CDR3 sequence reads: CASSVDSGQGHEQYF. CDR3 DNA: TGTGCCAGCAGTGTGGATTCGGGACAGGGCCACGAGCAGTACTTC.

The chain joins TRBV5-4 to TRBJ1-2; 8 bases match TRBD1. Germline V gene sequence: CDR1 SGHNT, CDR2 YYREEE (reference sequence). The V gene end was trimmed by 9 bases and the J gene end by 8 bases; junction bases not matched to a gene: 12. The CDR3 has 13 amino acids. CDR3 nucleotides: TGTGCCACTTCCGACAGGGGCGAGAGCGGCTACACCTTC. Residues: CATSDRGESGYTF.

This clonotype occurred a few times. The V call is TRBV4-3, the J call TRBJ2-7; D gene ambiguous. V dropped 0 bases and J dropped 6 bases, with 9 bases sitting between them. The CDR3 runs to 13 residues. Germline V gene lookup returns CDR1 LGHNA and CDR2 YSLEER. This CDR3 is CASSQDGPGEQYF. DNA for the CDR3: TGCGCCAGCAGCCAAGATGGGCCGGGCGAGCAGTACTTC.

CDR3 sequence: CASSPRTGHVYGYTF. The CDR3 DNA reads TGCGCCAGCAGCCCCCGGACAGGGCATGTCTATGGCTACACCTTC. The chain carries TRBV4-3 and TRBJ1-2, with 8 nucleotides matching TRBD1. The V segment lost 4 bases and the J segment 4 bases; nucleotides outside the gene matches: 8. The CDR3 sequence is 15 residues long. The germline CDR1 and CDR2 sequences are LGHNA and YSLEER.

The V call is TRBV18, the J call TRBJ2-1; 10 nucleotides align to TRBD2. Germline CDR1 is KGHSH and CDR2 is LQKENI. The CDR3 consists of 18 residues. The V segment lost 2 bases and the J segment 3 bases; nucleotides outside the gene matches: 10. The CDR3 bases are TGTGCCAGCTCACCATTGGGGCTAGCGGGGGCCCACTACAATGAGCAGTTCTTC. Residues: CASSPLGLAGAHYNEQFF.